One and the same sample provided the 7 T cell receptor beta chains below, sequenced in a study of OX40 agonist ivuxolimab in advanced cancers. Method: immunoSEQ multiplex PCR; TCRdb's copy keeps in-frame clones and lacks some. This sample has tens of thousands of clones, with around nine tenths found just once. This sample comprised CD4+ or CD8+ T cells sorted from blood, obtained in a trial of the OX40 agonist ivuxolimab. Receptors were obtained from an adult with an advanced solid tumor such as melanoma, head and neck, liver or kidney cancer.

As to this clone: Other DNA variants within this sample encode the same CDR3. The chain uses TRBV5-1 and TRBJ2-5; no firm D call. Trimming stripped 3 bases from V and 2 bases from J, with 2 bases between. In germline, CDR1 is SGHRS, CDR2 YFSETQ. The length of the CDR3 is 11 residues. CDR3 DNA sequence: TGCGCCAGCAGCTCGCAAGAGACCCAGTACTTC. This codes for CASSSQETQYF.

This chain connects TRBV6-6 to TRBJ1-2; tentatively, D is TRBD1 (5 bases). Germline values: CDR1 MNHNY, CDR2 SVGAGI (reference sequence). The CDR3 sequence is 14 residues long. V was cut by 2 bases and J by 4 bases, with 11 bases left in between. This CDR3 reads CASSYGRGIYGYTF. CDR3 DNA sequence: TGTGCCAGCAGTTACGGGAGGGGAATCTATGGCTACACCTTC.

This chain connects TRBV5-1 to TRBJ2-2; 7 bases line up with TRBD2. V lost 8 bases and J lost 4; bases outside the gene matches: 5. The CDR3 extends over 13 amino acids. The V gene's germline CDR1 is SGHRS and CDR2 YFSETQ. In DNA, the CDR3 is TGCGCCAGTGGACTAGAGGGCACCGGGGAGCTGTTTTTT. Translating gives CASGLEGTGELFF.

J is TRBJ2-5 and V is TRBV28; D is perhaps TRBD2 (5 bases). The CDR3 spans 15 residues. V was pared by 6 bases and J by 2 bases, with 16 bases between. Germline loops: CDR1 MDHEN, CDR2 SYDVKM. This CDR3 reads CASSDELAKQETQYF. The DNA for the CDR3 is TGTGCCAGCAGCGATGAGTTAGCGAAACAAGAGACCCAGTACTTC. Full variable domain (rest looked up from reference TRBV28 and TRBJ2-5): DVKVTQSSRYLVKRTGEKVFLECVQDMDHENMFWYRQDPGLGLRLIYFSYDVKMKEKGDIPEGYSVSREKKERFSLILESASTNQTSMYLCASSDELAKQETQYFGPGTRLLVL.

The genes are TRBV4-3 and TRBJ2-5; D is perhaps TRBD1 or TRBD2 (5 bases each). V lost 2 bases and J lost 1, with 11 bases in between. CDR3 length: 15 amino acids. In germline, CDR1 is LGHNA, CDR2 YSLEER. The CDR3 spells CASSQNAGTQETQYF. CDR3 DNA: TGCGCCAGCAGCCAAAATGCAGGGACCCAAGAGACCCAGTACTTC.

The V and J genes are TRBV11-1 and TRBJ2-3; 7 bases line up with TRBD2. CDR1 is SGHAT and CDR2 is FQDESV in the germline V gene (reference sequence). J gave up 2 bases and V 3 bases, and 2 bases lay outside the gene matches. CDR3 length: 14 residues. CDR3 amino acids: CASSFGLDTDTQYF. CDR3 bases: TGTGCCAGCAGCTTCGGACTAGACACAGATACGCAGTATTTT. The variable domain in full, with the rest retrieved from reference TRBV11-1 and TRBJ2-3, is EAEVAQSPRYKITEKSQAVAFWCDPISGHATLYWYRQILGQGPELLVQFQDESVVDDSQLPKDRFSAERLKGVDSTLKIQPAELGDSAMYLCASSFGLDTDTQYFGPGTRLTVL.

The chain carries TRBV19 and TRBJ2-3; 9 bases are shared with TRBD2. The CDR3 runs 15 residues. Germline V CDR1 and CDR2: LNHDA, SQIVND (reference sequence). J was trimmed by 7 bases and V by 5 bases; bases with no gene match: 10. This CDR3 is CASSRSAGGVNTQYF. The CDR3 region has the DNA TGTGCCAGTAGTCGTTCAGCGGGAGGTGTAAATACGCAGTATTTT.